In this sample, the clone carrying this T cell receptor (beta chain) turned up a few times. No antigen is known for it. The mixed lymphocyte reaction cells underwent coculture at 37°C for less than 7 days. The assay was immunoSEQ multiplex PCR, and TCRdb's table has in-frame clones only and misses some. The table lists some 3,400 clones, around 50% of them singletons. The entry originates in a study of siplizumab effects on memory and regulatory T cells. Notes on the study in general: The mapping of alloreactive clones to unstimulated subsets covered only a minor fraction of them.

The source material was CFSE-low (dividing) CD4+ T cells sorted from an allogeneic mixed lymphocyte reaction. The TCR comes from a human donor in good health; the cells came from an allogeneic mixed lymphocyte reaction.

CDR3 DNA: TGTGCCGCCCGACAGGGGGGAATTGAAAAACTGTTTTTT. Translating gives CAARQGGIEKLFF. The chain links TRBV6-1 to TRBJ1-4; 9 nucleotides align to TRBD1. Germline-derived CDR1 and CDR2 are MNHNS and SASEGT. The ends lost 11 bases at V and 7 bases at J; junction bases unmatched: 8. The CDR3 sequence is 13 residues long.